Following are 15 T cell receptor beta chains from one sample sequenced in a study of blood T cells in healthy people across ages. Using a J-beta primer mix together with a sample-barcoded 5' primer, a second PCR was run for about 6 to 12 cycles. One entry per CDR3 protein results from TCRdb running MiXCR on the 5' RACE reads. The data hold fewer than 1,200,000 distinct CDR3 sequences, with under 30% observed a single time. The sample was also linked to a second study, of T cells of mothers and their children.

The specimen sequenced was blood. The source of these receptors is a girl aged 2 to 10 in good health.

The chain joins TRBV24-1 to TRBJ2-3; the match to TRBD2 covers 11 bases. Germline V gene sequence: CDR1 KGHDR, CDR2 SFDVKD. The CDR3 extends over 14 amino acids. V shed 9 bases and J 2 bases; nucleotides not matched to a gene: 3. CDR3 in DNA: TGTGCCACCGGGGGACTAGCGGCCACAGATACGCAGTATTTT. This gives the protein CATGGLAATDTQYF.

This clonotype was seen a handful of times. The rearrangement links TRBV20-1 to TRBJ2-5, with TRBD2 matching over 7 bases. This CDR3 has 14 residues. Germline assignment: CDR1 DFQATT and CDR2 SNEGSKA (reference sequence). V lost 2 bases, J lost 0 bases, and 3 bases stayed unmatched. This CDR3 reads CSARRRGYQETQYF. CDR3 in DNA: TGCAGTGCTAGACGGCGGGGGTACCAAGAGACCCAGTACTTC.

This chain connects TRBV12-3 or TRBV12-4 to TRBJ2-2; tentative D call: TRBD2 (5 bases). This CDR3 is built from 14 residues. With 6 bases removed from V and 4 bases from J, the gap between germline ends came to 12 bases. CDR3 amino acids: CASSGGPVTGELFF. For the CDR3, the DNA is TGTGCCAGCAGCGGAGGACCGGTCACCGGGGAGCTGTTTTTT.

This sequence joins TRBV4-1 and TRBJ2-3; D assignment may be TRBD1 or TRBD2 (5 bases each). From germline, CDR1 is MGHRA and CDR2 YSYEKL. V shed 2 bases and J shed 3 bases, with 12 bases lying between them. This CDR3 contains 15 residues. The CDR3 DNA sequence: TGCGCCAGCAGCCAACAGGGAGTAGAGACAGATACGCAGTATTTT. Amino acid sequence: CASSQQGVETDTQYF.

This clonotype turned up a few times. The genes are TRBV5-1 and TRBJ2-1, with D unclear. The CDR3 extends over 12 amino acids. Per the germline V gene, CDR1 is SGHRS and CDR2 is YFSETQ. The V gene lost 4 bases and the J gene lost 8 bases, with 10 bases spanning the gap. CDR3 sequence: CASSQDGYEQFF. CDR3 coding DNA: TGCGCCAGCAGCCAGGACGGGTATGAGCAGTTCTTC.

This rearrangement joins TRBV7-2 to TRBJ2-4, with 8 positions matching TRBD2. With V trimmed by 5 bases and J by 9 bases, 6 bases remained unmatched. The germline V gene has CDR1 SGHTA and CDR2 FQGNSA. The CDR3 has 13 residues. The CDR3 DNA reads TGTGCCAGCAGCGCCCTAAGCGGGGGCATTCAGTACTTC. Its translation is CASSALSGGIQYF.

The chain is built from TRBV11-2 and TRBJ2-1; 7 positions agree with TRBD1. The CDR3 has 13 residues. Trimming took 6 bases from V and 7 from J; bases not matched to a gene: 6. Per germline, CDR1 SGHAT and CDR2 FQNNGV. This CDR3 is CASSYDRENEQFF. The CDR3 bases are TGTGCCAGCAGTTACGACAGGGAGAATGAGCAGTTCTTC.

Here the CDR3 DNA reads TGCAGCCCGGGACCAGCGGGAGCGGGGCCCACAGATACGCAGTATTTT. It translates to CSPGPAGAGPTDTQYF. This chain links TRBV20-1 with TRBJ2-3, with 8 nucleotides matching TRBD2. Germline CDR1 reads DFQATT; CDR2 reads SNEGSKA (reference sequence). CDR3 size: 16 residues.

This chain uses TRBV2 with TRBJ1-6; TRBD1 might be the D (6 bases). V gave up 10 bases and J gave up 2 bases, with 12 bases separating them. Germline CDR1 is SNHLY and CDR2 is FYNNEI. The CDR3 is 14 residues long. CDR3 loop: CATTWTAYNSPLHF. The CDR3 DNA reads TGTGCCACAACTTGGACAGCCTATAATTCACCCCTCCACTTT.

The genes are TRBV5-6 and TRBJ2-6; 9 nucleotides align to TRBD2. CDR3 length: 18 residues. From germline, CDR1 is SGHDT and CDR2 YYEEEE. Trimming cost V 3 bases and J 2 bases; bases outside gene matches: 9. CDR3 sequence reads: CASSSARGLATGANVLTF. CDR3 nucleotide sequence: TGTGCCAGCAGCTCGGCCCGAGGACTAGCGACTGGGGCCAACGTCCTGACTTTC.

This clonotype occurred many times. The chain recombines TRBV29-1 with TRBJ1-4; D remains ambiguous. This CDR3 contains 13 residues. The germline V gene encodes CDR1 SQVTM and CDR2 ANQGSEA. The V and J ends lost 7 bases and 4 bases respectively, with 13 bases between them. CDR3 nucleotide sequence: TGCAGCGCCCCGGCGGTGGATAATGAAAAACTGTTTTTT. Its protein product is CSAPAVDNEKLFF.

This clonotype has only a few counts. V and J are TRBV7-9 and TRBJ1-4; unclear D gene. The germline V gene has CDR1 SEHNR and CDR2 FQNEAQ (reference sequence). Trimming shortened V by 3 bases and J by 1 base, and 6 bases separated the two germline ends. The CDR3 covers 14 residues. CDR3 region: CASSFSLTNEKLFF. The CDR3 region has the DNA TGTGCCAGCAGCTTCAGCCTAACTAATGAAAAACTGTTTTTT. Filled out from reference TRBV7-9 and TRBJ1-4, the complete variable domain reads DTGVSQNPRHKITKRGQNVTFRCDPISEHNRLYWYRQTLGQGPEFLTYFQNEAQLEKSRLLSDRFSAERPKGSFSTLEIQRTEQGDSAMYLCASSFSLTNEKLFFGSGTQLSVL.

This clonotype came up a few times. CDR3 residues: CSAERDREQFF. CDR3 DNA sequence: TGCAGTGCCGAACGGGACAGAGAGCAGTTCTTC. The chain joins TRBV20-1 to TRBJ2-1; TRBD1 aligns across 7 bases. CDR1 DFQATT and CDR2 SNEGSKA come from the germline V gene (reference sequence). The CDR3 is 11 amino acids. The J segment lost 10 bases and the V segment lost 6 bases, leaving 6 bases of the junction unmatched.

The CDR3 reads CASSGQFEQYF. The CDR3 DNA is TGTGCCAGCAGCGGCCAATTCGAGCAGTACTTC. The V gene is TRBV11-2, the J gene TRBJ2-7; D call uncertain. V was cut by 5 bases and J by 6 bases, with 8 bases left in between. The CDR3 covers 11 residues. CDR1 is SGHAT, CDR2 FQNNGV, per germline. Together with reference TRBV11-2 and TRBJ2-7, the CDR3 gives the full variable domain: EAGVAQSPRYKIIEKRQSVAFWCNPISGHATLYWYQQILGQGPKLLIQFQNNGVVDDSQLPKDRFSAERLKGVDSTLKIQPAKLEDSAVYLCASSGQFEQYFGPGTRLTVT.

V gene TRBV7-2 combines with J gene TRBJ2-7; D not certain. In germline, CDR1 is SGHTA, CDR2 FQGNSA. Trimming took off 1 base at V and 1 base at J, with 8 bases between the two ends. The CDR3 is made up of 14 amino acids. CDR3 nucleotides: TGTGCCAGCAGCTTAGTCCAGCAATCCTACGAGCAGTACTTC. Translation gives CASSLVQQSYEQYF.